The 25 T cell receptor beta chains below were found in one sample sequenced in a study of response to subunit inactivated influenza vaccine. TCRdb itself ran the RT-PCR reads through MiXCR, one entry per CDR3 protein. The data show hundreds of thousands of distinct CDR3 sequences, approximately 15% seen once. Sequencing was performed on PBMCs from blood, taken approximately 15 days before vaccination. The receptors were sampled from a man aged 50 or older who received an inactivated influenza vaccine.

The J gene is TRBJ2-7, the V gene TRBV5-1; 8 bases line up with TRBD1. The germline V gene has CDR1 SGHRS and CDR2 YFSETQ. The CDR3 sequence is 17 residues long. J was trimmed by 2 bases and V by 2 bases; bases with no gene match: 12. CDR3 protein: CASSFARPGQATYEQYF. The CDR3 DNA follows: TGCGCCAGCAGCTTTGCTCGGCCGGGACAGGCCACCTACGAGCAGTACTTC.

This chain joins TRBV29-1 and TRBJ2-1, with 10 bases fitting TRBD1. This CDR3 is built from 11 residues. V was clipped by 6 bases and J by 8 bases; unmatched bases: 1. Looked up from germline, CDR1 is SQVTM and CDR2 is ANQGSEA. The CDR3: CSVDRGHEQFF. The CDR3 DNA is TGCAGCGTCGACAGGGGGCATGAGCAGTTCTTC.

This clonotype was detected many times. The chain uses TRBV11-2 and TRBJ1-3; D gene unclear. The V gene lost 6 bases and the J gene lost 4 bases, with 13 bases spanning the gap. This CDR3 has 14 residues. Germline V gene data show CDR1 as SGHAT and CDR2 as FQNNGV. Here the CDR3 DNA reads TGTGCCAGCAGGACCTGGGAATCCGGAAACACCATATATTTT. The encoded protein is CASRTWESGNTIYF.

This clonotype was seen ten or more times. V is TRBV15 and J is TRBJ1-2, with 11 nucleotides matching TRBD1. V shed 4 bases and J 6 bases; nucleotides not matched to a gene: 4. Germline CDR1 LNHNV, CDR2 YYDKDF (reference sequence). The CDR3 runs to 14 residues. As DNA, the CDR3 is TGTGCCACCAGCAAGGACAGGGGGCTTCATGGCTACACCTTC. This codes for CATSKDRGLHGYTF. The whole variable domain, filled in from reference TRBV15 and TRBJ1-2, reads DAMVIQNPRYQVTQFGKPVTLSCSQTLNHNVMYWYQQKSSQAPKLLFHYYDKDFNNEADTPDNFQSRRPNTSFCFLDIRSPGLGDTAMYLCATSKDRGLHGYTFGSGTRLTVV.

The V gene is TRBV6-2 or TRBV6-3, the J gene TRBJ2-6, with TRBD1 identical over 9 bases. J gave up 0 bases and V 7 bases, and 13 bases lay outside the gene matches. CDR1 is MNHEY, CDR2 SVGEGT, per germline. The CDR3 covers 19 residues. In DNA form, the CDR3 reads TGTGCCAGCAAGAGGGACAGGGACTTTACAAGCTCTGGGGCCAACGTCCTGACTTTC. Translated, it gives CASKRDRDFTSSGANVLTF.

This clonotype was observed a handful of times. This chain connects TRBV2 to TRBJ1-1, with D perhaps matching TRBD1 (5 bases). Germline CDR1 reads SNHLY; CDR2 reads FYNNEI. Between the trimmed V and J ends, which lost 6 bases and 4 bases, there was a span of 12 bases. This CDR3 region has 13 residues. The CDR3 nucleotides read TGTGCCAGCAGGTTCAGGGAGGCCACTGAAGCTTTCTTT. Translated: CASRFREATEAFF.

This clonotype was counted only a few times. The chain combines TRBV5-1 with TRBJ2-5; 10 bases match TRBD2. This CDR3 comprises 16 residues. The V and J ends lost 0 bases and 2 bases, in that order; junction bases with no gene match: 4. Germline V gives CDR1 SGHRS, CDR2 YFSETQ. CDR3 in DNA: TGCGCCAGCAGCTTGGATCCTAGCGGGAGACAAGAGACCCAGTACTTC. Residues: CASSLDPSGRQETQYF.

This clonotype was detected many times. The genes are TRBV27 and TRBJ2-1, with a possible D match to TRBD2 (6 bases). Trimming left V 4 bases short and J 5 bases short, with 18 bases between. Germline V gene data show CDR1 as MNHEY and CDR2 as SMNVEV (reference sequence). The CDR3 is made up of 16 amino acids. The CDR3 reads CASSSRDPGRHNEQFF. The DNA for the CDR3 is TGTGCCAGCAGTTCCCGTGACCCCGGGAGACACAATGAGCAGTTCTTC.

This clonotype has more than one count but fewer than ten. The chain links TRBV29-1 to TRBJ2-3; 11 nucleotides line up with TRBD2. Unmatched junction bases numbered 9, after V lost 7 bases and J lost 3 bases. CDR1 and CDR2 (germline): SQVTM, ANQGSEA. The CDR3 spans 15 residues. The DNA for the CDR3 is TGCAGCGCGCCCGGGACTAGCGGCCAAACAGATACGCAGTATTTT. Its protein is CSAPGTSGQTDTQYF.

This clonotype has a handful of counts. The rearrangement links TRBV11-2 to TRBJ2-1; 13 bases align to TRBD2. Germline lookup yields CDR1 SGHAT and CDR2 FQNNGV. Trimming took 1 base from V and 9 from J; bases not matched to a gene: 3. This CDR3 comprises 15 residues. The CDR3 DNA follows: TGTGCCAGCAGCTTAGGTGGGACTAGCGGGACTGAGCAGTTCTTC. Protein: CASSLGGTSGTEQFF.

This clonotype was picked up a small number of times. V is TRBV5-5 and J is TRBJ2-4, with a possible D match to TRBD1 (6 bases). Per germline, CDR1 SGHKS and CDR2 YYEKEE (reference sequence). The CDR3 has 13 residues. Trimming removed 6 bases from V and 7 bases from J, with 14 bases in between. CDR3 nucleotides: TGTGCCAGCACCATGGACAGCTGGAACATTCAGTACTTC. Translated, it gives CASTMDSWNIQYF. Combining the CDR3 with reference TRBV5-5 and TRBJ2-4 gives the whole variable domain DAGVTQSPTHLIKTRGQQVTLRCSPISGHKSVSWYQQVLGQGPQFIFQYYEKEERGRGNFPDRFSARQFPNYSSELNVNALLLGDSALYLCASTMDSWNIQYFGAGTRLSVL.

The gene calls are TRBV7-9 and TRBJ1-1; D gene ambiguous. The germline V gene encodes CDR1 SEHNR and CDR2 FQNEAQ (reference sequence). The CDR3 runs to 12 residues. Trimming cost V 4 bases and J 5 bases, with 8 bases left between them. The CDR3 region is CASSSISTEAFF. The CDR3, as DNA: TGTGCCAGCAGCTCGATTTCAACTGAAGCTTTCTTT.

The chain is built from TRBV30 and TRBJ1-1; possible D gene TRBD1, 5 bases. The CDR3 is 13 residues long. Between the trimmed V and J ends, which lost 5 bases and 2 bases, there was a span of 12 bases. CDR1 is GTSNPN, CDR2 SVGIG, per germline (reference sequence). The CDR3 loop reads CAWETGGNTEAFF. CDR3 nucleotides: TGTGCCTGGGAGACGGGGGGAAACACTGAAGCTTTCTTT. The whole variable domain, remainder taken from reference TRBV30 and TRBJ1-1, is SQTIHQWPATLVQPVGSPLSLECTVEGTSNPNLYWYRQAAGRGLQLLFYSVGIGQISSEVPQNLSASRPQDRQFILSSKKLLLSDSGFYLCAWETGGNTEAFFGQGTRLTVV.

The table lists this clonotype with many counts. The V gene is TRBV4-1, the J gene TRBJ1-1; 7 bases match TRBD1. V shed 4 bases and J 3 bases; nucleotides not matched to a gene: 8. This CDR3 has 15 amino acids. CDR1 and CDR2 (germline): MGHRA, YSYEKL. Here the CDR3 reads CASSRKKTGDTEAFF. CDR3 DNA: TGCGCCAGCAGCCGAAAGAAAACAGGGGACACTGAAGCTTTCTTT.

The chain employs TRBV21-1 and TRBJ2-1. TRBV21-1 is a known pseudogene. The CDR3 covers 15 residues. The CDR3 nucleotides are TGTGCCAGCACCGAATCGGACAGTTCCTACAATGAGCAGTTCTTC. Its translation is CASTESDSSYNEQFF.

This clonotype was seen at least ten times. V gene TRBV24-1 combines with J gene TRBJ2-1, with TRBD2 matching over 7 bases. Trimming at V came to 5 bases and at J to 5 bases, leaving 5 bases not matched to a gene. Germline V gene sequence: CDR1 KGHDR, CDR2 SFDVKD. The CDR3 is made up of 14 amino acids. The CDR3 is CATSVLGGNNEQFF. DNA for the CDR3: TGTGCCACCAGTGTATTGGGGGGGAACAATGAGCAGTTCTTC.

The chain has TRBV27 and TRBJ2-1; no firm D call. Trimming removed 2 bases from V and 5 bases from J, with 7 bases in between. There are 13 residues in the CDR3. Germline V gene sequence: CDR1 MNHEY, CDR2 SMNVEV (reference sequence). The CDR3 DNA follows: TGTGCCAGCAGTTTAAAGGTTGACAATGAGCAGTTCTTC. Encoded protein: CASSLKVDNEQFF.

In this sample, this clonotype turned up many times. The chain has TRBV5-5 and TRBJ1-1, with D uncertain. Trimming cost V 4 bases and J 0 bases, with 13 bases left between them. Germline values: CDR1 SGHKS, CDR2 YYEKEE (reference sequence). The CDR3 consists of 15 residues. The CDR3 reads CASSPTVGMNTEAFF. CDR3 in DNA: TGTGCCAGCAGCCCGACGGTTGGGATGAACACTGAAGCTTTCTTT.

This chain links TRBV6-6 with TRBJ2-7; 7 bases match TRBD1. The CDR3 length is 13 residues. The V and J ends lost 7 bases and 6 bases, in that order; junction bases with no gene match: 9. Germline V gene lookup returns CDR1 MNHNY and CDR2 SVGAGI (reference sequence). CDR3: CASTERSGGEQYF. Written as DNA, the CDR3 is TGTGCCAGCACCGAACGCTCAGGGGGCGAGCAGTACTTC.

The V and J genes are TRBV7-9 and TRBJ2-3, with D possibly TRBD2 on 6 matching bases. Germline CDR1 and CDR2: SEHNR and FQNEAQ (reference sequence). The CDR3 runs 14 residues. V was trimmed by 6 bases and J by 2 bases, leaving 12 bases between them. This CDR3 reads CASRRDGNTDTQYF. In DNA, the CDR3 is TGTGCCAGCAGGCGGGACGGGAACACAGATACGCAGTATTTT.

This clonotype was counted between two and nine times. The chain is built from TRBV5-1 and TRBJ2-7, with 12 bases that match TRBD2. Trimming cost V 4 bases and J 3 bases; bases outside gene matches: 5. Germline CDR1 reads SGHRS; CDR2 reads YFSETQ. The CDR3 covers 15 residues. The CDR3 is CASSVGTSGFYEQYF. The CDR3 DNA reads as TGCGCCAGCAGCGTTGGGACTAGCGGGTTCTACGAGCAGTACTTC.

This clonotype has at least ten counts. The chain has TRBV27 and TRBJ2-7; 7 bases are shared with TRBD1. The CDR3 totals 14 residues. Germline CDR1 reads MNHEY; CDR2 reads SMNVEV (reference sequence). J lost 2 bases, V lost 3 bases, and 4 bases had no gene match. CDR3 DNA sequence: TGTGCCAGCAGTTTCGGGGACAGCACCTACGAGCAGTACTTC. It yields the protein CASSFGDSTYEQYF.

This clonotype was detected only a few times. CDR3 protein: CASTLAGGGNQPQHF. CDR3 DNA: TGTGCCAGCACCCTCGCAGGGGGGGGAAATCAGCCCCAGCATTTT. The chain carries TRBV12-3 or TRBV12-4 and TRBJ1-5; 7 bases align to TRBD1. The CDR3 covers 15 residues. The V and J ends lost 7 bases and 4 bases, in that order; junction bases with no gene match: 10.

To note about this clonotype: At one of its ends the junction is not consistent with the germline gene, which may arise from a read error. The rearrangement uses TRBV5-1 and TRBJ2-5; TRBD2 matches 7 bases. The V gene's germline CDR1 is SGHRS and CDR2 YFSETQ. The CDR3 has 15 amino acids. CDR3 sequence (DNA): TGCGCCAGCACGCTTGGTGCGGGGGACCAAAAGACCCAGTACTTC. Translating it yields CASTLGAGDQKTQYF.

The table lists this clonotype with many counts. V usage is TRBV5-1 and J usage is TRBJ2-1, with 12 bases aligning to TRBD2. Germline V gene data show CDR1 as SGHRS and CDR2 as YFSETQ. The ends lost 3 bases at V and 4 bases at J; junction bases unmatched: 11. CDR3 length: 18 residues. The CDR3 coding sequence is TGCGCCAGCAGCTCACTAGCGGGGGGTTCTATGAGATACAATGAGCAGTTCTTC. This encodes CASSSLAGGSMRYNEQFF.